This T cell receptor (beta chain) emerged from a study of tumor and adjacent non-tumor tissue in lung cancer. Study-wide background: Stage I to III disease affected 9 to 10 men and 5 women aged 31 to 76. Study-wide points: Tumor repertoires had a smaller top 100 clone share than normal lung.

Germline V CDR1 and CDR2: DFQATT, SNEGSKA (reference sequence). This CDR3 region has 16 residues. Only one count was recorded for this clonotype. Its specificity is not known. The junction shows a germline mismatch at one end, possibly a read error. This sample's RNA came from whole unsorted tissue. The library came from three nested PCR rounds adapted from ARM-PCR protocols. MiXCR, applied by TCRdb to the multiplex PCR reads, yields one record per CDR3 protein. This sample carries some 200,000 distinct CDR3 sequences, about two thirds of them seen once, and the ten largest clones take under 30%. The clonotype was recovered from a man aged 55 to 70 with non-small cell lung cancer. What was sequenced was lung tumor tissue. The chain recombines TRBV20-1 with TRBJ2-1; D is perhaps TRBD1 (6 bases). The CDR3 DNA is TGCAATGCTAGAGATCAAGTGTCCCACAGGGACAATGAGCAATTCTTC. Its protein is CNARDQVSHRDNEQFF.